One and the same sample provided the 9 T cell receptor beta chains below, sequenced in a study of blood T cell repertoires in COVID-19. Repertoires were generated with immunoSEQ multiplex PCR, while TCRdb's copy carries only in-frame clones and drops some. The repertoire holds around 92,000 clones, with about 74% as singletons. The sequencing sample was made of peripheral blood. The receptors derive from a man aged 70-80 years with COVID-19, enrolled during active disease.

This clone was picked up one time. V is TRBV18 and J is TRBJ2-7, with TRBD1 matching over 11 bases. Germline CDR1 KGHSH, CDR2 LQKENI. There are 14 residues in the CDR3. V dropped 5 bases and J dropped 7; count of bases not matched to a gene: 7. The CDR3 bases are TGTGCCAGCTCATCCGGGACAGGGGGAAGGGAGCAGTACTTC. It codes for CASSSGTGGREQYF. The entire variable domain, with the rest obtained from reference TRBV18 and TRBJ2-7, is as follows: NAGVMQNPRHLVRRRGQEARLRCSPMKGHSHVYWYRQLPEEGLKFMVYLQKENIIDESGMPKERFSAEFPKEGPSILRIQQVVRGDSAAYFCASSSGTGGREQYFGPGTRLTVT.

CDR3 nucleotides: TGTGCCAGCAGCTTAGCAGCCCTGGTTACTGAAGCTTTCTTT. As protein: CASSLAALVTEAFF. This chain connects TRBV7-9 to TRBJ1-1; D gene uncertain. V was trimmed by 0 bases and J by 5 bases, leaving 10 bases between them. Per germline, CDR1 SEHNR and CDR2 FQNEAQ (reference sequence). The CDR3 length is 14 residues.

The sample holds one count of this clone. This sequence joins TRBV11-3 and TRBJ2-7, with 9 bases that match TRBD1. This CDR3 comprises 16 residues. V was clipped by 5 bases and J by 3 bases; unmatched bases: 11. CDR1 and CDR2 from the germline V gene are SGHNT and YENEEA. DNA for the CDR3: TGTGCCAGCAGCCAGGGCCGGGACAGGGTCGGCTACGAGCAGTACTTC. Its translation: CASSQGRDRVGYEQYF. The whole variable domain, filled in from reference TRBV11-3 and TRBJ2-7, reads EAGVVQSPRYKIIEKKQPVAFWCNPISGHNTLYWYLQNLGQGPELLIRYENEEAVDDSQLPKDRFSAERLKGVDSTLKIQPAELGDSAVYLCASSQGRDRVGYEQYFGPGTRLTVT.

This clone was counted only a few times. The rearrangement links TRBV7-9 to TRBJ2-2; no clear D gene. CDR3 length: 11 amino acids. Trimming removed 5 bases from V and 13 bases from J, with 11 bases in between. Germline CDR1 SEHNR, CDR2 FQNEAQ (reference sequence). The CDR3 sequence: CASSTTGGLFF. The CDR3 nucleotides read TGTGCCAGCAGCACGACTGGTGGGCTGTTTTTT.

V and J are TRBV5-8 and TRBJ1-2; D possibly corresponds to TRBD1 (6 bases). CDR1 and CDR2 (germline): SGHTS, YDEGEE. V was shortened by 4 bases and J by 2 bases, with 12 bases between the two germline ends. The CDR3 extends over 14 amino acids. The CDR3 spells CASSRRTGNYGYTF. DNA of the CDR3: TGTGCCAGCAGCCGACGAACAGGGAACTATGGCTACACCTTC. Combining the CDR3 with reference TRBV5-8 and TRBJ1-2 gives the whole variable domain EAGVTQSPTHLIKTRGQQATLRCSPISGHTSVYWYQQALGLGLQFLLWYDEGEERNRGNFPPRFSGRQFPNYSSELNVNALELEDSALYLCASSRRTGNYGYTFGSGTRLTVV.

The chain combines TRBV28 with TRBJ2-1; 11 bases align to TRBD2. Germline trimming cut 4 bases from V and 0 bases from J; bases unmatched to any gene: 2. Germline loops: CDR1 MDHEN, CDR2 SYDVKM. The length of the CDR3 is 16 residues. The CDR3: CASSSLAGGSYNEQFF. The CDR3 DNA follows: TGTGCCAGCAGTTCTCTAGCGGGGGGCTCCTACAATGAGCAGTTCTTC.

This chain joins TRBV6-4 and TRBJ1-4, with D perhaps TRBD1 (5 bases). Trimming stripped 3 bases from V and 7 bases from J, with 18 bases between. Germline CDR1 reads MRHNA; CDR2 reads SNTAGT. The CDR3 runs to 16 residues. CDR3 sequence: CASSEFLGREFEKLFF. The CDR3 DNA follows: TGTGCCAGCAGTGAGTTTTTGGGACGGGAGTTTGAAAAACTGTTTTTT.

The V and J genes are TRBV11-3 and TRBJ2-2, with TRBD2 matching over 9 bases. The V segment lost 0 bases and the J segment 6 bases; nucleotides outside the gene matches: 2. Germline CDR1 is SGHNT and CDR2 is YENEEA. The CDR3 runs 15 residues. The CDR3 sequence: CASSLDGGRAGELFF. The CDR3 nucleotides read TGTGCCAGCAGCTTAGATGGCGGGAGGGCCGGGGAGCTGTTTTTT.

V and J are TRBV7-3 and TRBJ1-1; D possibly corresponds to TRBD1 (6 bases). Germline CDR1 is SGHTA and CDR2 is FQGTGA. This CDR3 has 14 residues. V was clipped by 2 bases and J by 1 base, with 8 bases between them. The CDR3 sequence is CASSLGGRNTEAFF. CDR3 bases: TGTGCCAGCAGCTTAGGGGGCCGGAACACTGAAGCTTTCTTT.